The entry below describes one TCR beta chain. The antigen remains undetermined. The data were taken from a study of cytomegalovirus exposure and HLA in healthy donors. Study-wide results and limits: A later analysis associated 16,951 TCR beta sequences with HLA alleles at a 0.05 false discovery rate. The presence/absence work took it that sequencing depth was about the same across donors. In a later analysis, most CMV-associated TCR beta chains appeared HLA-restricted. In an earlier analysis, productive rearrangement rates for most beta V segments clustered near 87% or 30%.

The PCR made use of 60 Vbeta and 13 Jbeta primers. Sequenced by immunoSEQ multiplex PCR; TCRdb stores in-frame clones only, minus some. This sample carries approximately 160,000 clones, over 80% of them seen once, and the ten largest clones take 3.5% to 5%. V was pared by 4 bases and J by 4 bases, with 5 bases of the junction left unmatched. The CDR3 consists of 14 residues. Germline V gene data show CDR1 as SNHLY and CDR2 as FYNNEI. The receptor comes from a man aged 50 to 60 in good health and CMV-seropositive. The sequenced sample was PBMCs. The gene calls are TRBV2 and TRBJ1-1; the match to TRBD1 covers 8 bases. Here the CDR3 reads CASSGQGRGTEAFF. In DNA form, the CDR3 reads TGTGCCAGCAGTGGACAGGGGAGGGGCACTGAAGCTTTCTTT.